The 28 T cell receptor beta chains listed next were all sequenced from one sample in a study of CD8+CD57+ T cells in acquired aplastic anemia. The use of genomic DNA as template underpinned the TCR beta VDJ and CDR3 profiling. TCRdb called the reads again in MiXCR, with one record for every CDR3 protein. The sample holds 260,000 or so distinct CDR3 sequences, 82% seen once. Patients who underwent sequencing had shown CD8+CD57+ cell expansion by flow cytometry. Material: sorted CD4+, CD8+, or CD8+CD57+ T cells (not recorded which) from PBMCs. The receptors come from a human donor with aplastic anemia.

Comments on this clonotype: This is likely a read error, given that the CDR3 carries no conserved phenylalanine or tryptophan at its end. No DNA is shown, since the ends of the CDR3 on it are uncertain; the CDR3 is the one TCRdb lists. The chain uses TRBV9 and TRBJ2-1; the DNA was not used to check the table's D call, TRBD1. Germline V gene lookup returns CDR1 SGDLS and CDR2 YYNGEE. Inclusive of both ends, the CDR3 amounts to 13 amino acids. The CDR3 here is CASSQGGTEAFFV.

The V gene is TRBV10-2, the J gene TRBJ1-5; D gene ambiguous. V was cut by 7 bases and J by 6 bases, with 13 bases left in between. CDR1 is WSHSY and CDR2 is SAAADI in the germline V gene. This CDR3 has 13 amino acids. CDR3 residues: CASTNQESQPQHF. The DNA of the CDR3 is TGCGCCAGCACAAATCAGGAGAGTCAGCCCCAGCATTTT.

Concerning this clonotype: Compared with germline, one end of the junction differs, possibly owing to a read error. V and J are TRBV9 and TRBJ2-3; TRBD1 might be the D (6 bases). CDR1 is SGDLS and CDR2 is YYNGEE in the germline V gene. This CDR3 contains 14 residues. As DNA, the CDR3 is TGTGCCAGCAGCTTAGCGTGGACAGATAACACGCGGGATTTT. Its translation: CASSLAWTDNTRDF.

The rearrangement uses TRBV5-5 and TRBJ2-1; perhaps TRBD1 as D (6 bases). Trimming removed 3 bases at V and 5 bases at J, with 36 bases between. The germline gives CDR1 SGHKS, CDR2 YYEKEE (reference sequence). The CDR3 length is 22 residues. Written as DNA, the CDR3 is TGTGCCAGCAGCTGGGACGTATCCAGTGCTAGAGATCTCCGGACAGCGAACAATGAGCAGTTCTTC. Encoded protein: CASSWDVSSARDLRTANNEQFF. The full variable domain, rest sourced from reference TRBV5-5 and TRBJ2-1, is DAGVTQSPTHLIKTRGQQVTLRCSPISGHKSVSWYQQVLGQGPQFIFQYYEKEERGRGNFPDRFSARQFPNYSSELNVNALLLGDSALYLCASSWDVSSARDLRTANNEQFFGPGTRLTVL.

CDR3 loop: CASSPGTGGNSPLHF. CDR3 nucleotides: TGTGCCAGCAGCCCCGGGACAGGGGGCAATTCACCCCTCCACTTT. This chain joins TRBV7-9 and TRBJ1-6; TRBD1 agrees at 12 bases. V was pared by 5 bases and J by 7 bases, with 3 bases of the junction left unmatched. The CDR3 extends over 15 amino acids. CDR1 and CDR2 from the germline V gene are SEHNR and FQNEAQ (reference sequence). Variable domain in full (rest from reference TRBV7-9 and TRBJ1-6): DTGVSQNPRHKITKRGQNVTFRCDPISEHNRLYWYRQTLGQGPEFLTYFQNEAQLEKSRLLSDRFSAERPKGSFSTLEIQRTEQGDSAMYLCASSPGTGGNSPLHFGNGTRLTVT.

Regarding this clonotype: This may come from a read error, since a much larger clone is one base off. The gene calls are TRBV7-8 and TRBJ2-1, with TRBD2 identical over 7 bases. This CDR3 has 14 residues. The germline gives CDR1 SGHVS, CDR2 FQNEAQ. Written as DNA, the CDR3 is TGTGCCAGCAGCTTAACGGGAGGCTACGATACGCAGTATTTC. Translated: CASSLTGGYDTQYF.

Concerning this clonotype: The conserved closing phenylalanine or tryptophan is absent in this CDR3, likely reflecting a read error. The DNA is left out, because the CDR3 cannot be placed on it with certainty; the CDR3 is given as TCRdb lists it. This sequence joins TRBV7-9 and TRBJ2-3; the table's D call, TRBD1, was not checked against the DNA. The germline V gene has CDR1 SEHNR and CDR2 FQNEAQ (reference sequence). The CDR3 comprises 13 residues, both ends counted. The CDR3 here is CASGTDRGDSPLY.

This clonotype was seen once. The V and J genes are TRBV5-1 and TRBJ1-6, with 10 bases fitting TRBD1. V was pared by 2 bases and J by 6 bases, with 5 bases of the junction left unmatched. Germline V CDR1 and CDR2: SGHRS, YFSETQ. CDR3 size: 16 residues. This chain's CDR3 is CASSFGDRGFNSPLHF. DNA of the CDR3: TGCGCCAGCAGCTTTGGGGACAGGGGTTTTAATTCACCCCTCCACTTT.

With regard to this clonotype: No conserved phenylalanine or tryptophan is present at the end of the CDR3, so a read error is the likely explanation. Because the CDR3's place on the DNA is in doubt, the DNA is left out and the CDR3 is given as listed by TCRdb. The CDR3 reads CASSYPNTEGIV. The rearrangement joins TRBV7-9 to TRBJ1-1. Per the germline V gene, CDR1 is SEHNR and CDR2 is FQNEAQ (reference sequence). The CDR3 spans 12 amino acids, including both terminal residues.

The chain carries TRBV9 and TRBJ1-2; D possibly corresponds to TRBD1 (5 bases). This CDR3 is built from 16 residues. The ends were cut back, 4 bases at V and 7 bases at J, with 23 bases in the middle. Germline V gene lookup returns CDR1 SGDLS and CDR2 YYNGEE. CDR3 sequence reads: CASSLGSYGAVVGYTF. The CDR3 nucleotides read TGTGCCAGCAGCCTGGGGAGCTACGGGGCCGTCGTTGGCTACACCTTC.

The sample holds many counts of this clonotype. It may be a read error: a sequence one base away is much more abundant. This chain joins TRBV7-6 and TRBJ2-7, with 7 bases that match TRBD1. The CDR3 loop spans 15 amino acids. J was trimmed by 5 bases and V by 1 base; bases with no gene match: 8. From germline, CDR1 is SGHVS and CDR2 FNYEAQ. CDR3 bases: TGTGCCAGCAGCTTAGACGCAGGGGGAGTCCACGAGCAGTACTTC. Encoded protein: CASSLDAGGVHEQYF. The variable domain in full, with the rest retrieved from reference TRBV7-6 and TRBJ2-7, is GAGVSQSPRYKVTKRGQDVALRCDPISGHVSLYWYRQALGQGPEFLTYFNYEAQQDKSGLPNDRFSAERPEGSISTLTIQRTEQRDSAMYRCASSLDAGGVHEQYFGPGTRLTVT.

To note about this clonotype: The junction departs from the called germline gene at one end, perhaps through a read error. CDR3 protein: CASSFHPTQPQHF. Here the CDR3 DNA reads TGCGCCAGCAGCTTTCATCCAACTCAGCCCCAGCATTTT. The chain is built from TRBV11-2 and TRBJ1-5; D gene uncertain. CDR3 length equals 13 residues. Germline loops: CDR1 SGHAT, CDR2 FQNNGV.

This clonotype was recorded once. One junction end disagrees with the germline gene, perhaps due to a read error. The CDR3 protein is CASSQSLSNNQPQF. The CDR3 DNA reads TGTGCCAGCAGTCAATCGTTAAGTAACAATCAGCCCCAGTTT. The chain has TRBV7-9 and TRBJ1-5, with D uncertain. The CDR3 length is 14 residues. Germline loops: CDR1 SEHNR, CDR2 FQNEAQ (reference sequence).

The chain uses TRBV7-3 and TRBJ2-6; 7 nucleotides match TRBD2. The germline gives CDR1 SGHTA, CDR2 FQGTGA. There are 17 residues in the CDR3. Trimming took 7 bases from V and 2 from J; bases not matched to a gene: 11. The CDR3 coding sequence is TGTGCCAGCACCCTAGGGAGGGCGCCCGCTGGGGCCAACGTCCTGACTTTC. It codes for CASTLGRAPAGANVLTF.

This clonotype was counted a few times. One junction end disagrees with the germline gene, perhaps due to a read error. V usage is TRBV19 and J usage is TRBJ2-3; 7 bases are a match to TRBD2. Germline V gene sequence: CDR1 LNHDA, CDR2 SQIVND (reference sequence). This CDR3 has 14 amino acids. Written as DNA, the CDR3 is TGTGCCAGTAGTATAGCTAGCGGAGCCGATACTGAGCAGTTT. This sequence encodes CASSIASGADTEQF. Full variable domain (outside the CDR3, taken from reference TRBV19 and TRBJ2-3): DGGITQSPKYLFRKEGQNVTLSCEQNLNHDAMYWYRQDPGQGLRLIYYSQIVNDFQKGDIAEGYSVSREKKESFPLTVTSAQKNPTAFYLCASSIASGADTEQFGPGTRLTVL.

For this clonotype: The conserved phenylalanine or tryptophan normally closing the CDR3 is absent here, so this likely arose from a read error. The J gene is TRBJ2-5, the V gene TRBV7-2, with 11 bases that match TRBD1. V gave up 11 bases and J gave up 11 bases; unmatched junction bases: 10. Germline CDR1 and CDR2: SGHTA and FQGNSA. CDR3 length: 12 amino acids. CDR3 region: CAGQGAREKQYL. CDR3 sequence (DNA): TGTGCCGGACAGGGGGCTAGGGAGAAGCAGTACCTC.

The chain combines TRBV20-1 with TRBJ1-1; D is unresolved. Looked up from germline, CDR1 is DFQATT and CDR2 is SNEGSKA (reference sequence). The germline V and J ends were trimmed by 3 bases and 0 bases, with 5 bases remaining between them. CDR3 length equals 12 residues. This chain's CDR3 is CSASPLNTEAFF. The CDR3 bases are TGCAGTGCTAGCCCCCTGAACACTGAAGCTTTCTTT.

A word on this clonotype: At one of its ends the junction is not consistent with the germline gene, which may arise from a read error. This chain connects TRBV5-5 to TRBJ2-5; D not resolved. CDR1 is SGHKS, CDR2 YYEKEE, per germline (reference sequence). This CDR3 region has 14 residues. This chain's CDR3 is CATSRISQQETQYF. The DNA for the CDR3 is TGTGCCACCAGCAGAATCAGCCAGCAAGAGACCCAGTACTTC.

The chain carries TRBV20-1 and TRBJ1-1; D is uncertain. Germline values: CDR1 DFQATT, CDR2 SNEGSKA (reference sequence). The CDR3 contains 11 residues. V was shortened by 6 bases and J by 4 bases, with 9 bases between the two germline ends. This CDR3 is CSAPVITEAFF. CDR3 bases: TGCAGTGCGCCCGTTATCACTGAAGCTTTCTTT.

V and J are TRBV7-3 and TRBJ2-1; TRBD2 matches 8 bases. The length of the CDR3 is 16 residues. Per germline, CDR1 SGHTA and CDR2 FQGTGA. With 3 bases clipped from V and 8 bases from J, the junction kept 12 bases outside the gene matches. The CDR3 nucleotides read TGTGCCAGCAGCTTTGAAAACGGCGGGGGGAGCGATGAGCAGTTCTTC. Its protein product is CASSFENGGGSDEQFF.

This clonotype has just a few counts. At one boundary the junction diverges from the germline segment, which might be a read error. The chain couples TRBV9 to TRBJ2-3; D is ambiguous. Germline lookup yields CDR1 SGDLS and CDR2 YYNGEE. The CDR3 spans 14 residues. This CDR3 is CASGVAGNTQYFDF. The CDR3 bases are TGTGCCAGCGGAGTAGCTGGGAATACTCAGTACTTCGATTTT.

With respect to this clonotype: This CDR3 fails to terminate in the conserved phenylalanine or tryptophan, so it likely reflects a read error. Because the CDR3's place on the DNA is in doubt, the DNA is left out and the CDR3 is given as listed by TCRdb. The CDR3 loop reads CASSFRTSEGTSI. The V and J genes are TRBV7-9 and TRBJ2-7; the table assigns TRBD2, which was not confirmed against the DNA. Germline CDR1 and CDR2: SEHNR and FQNEAQ (reference sequence). The CDR3 is 13 residues long, ends included.

Note on this clonotype: The junction departs from germline at one end; a sequencing error may be responsible. The chain employs TRBV2 and TRBJ2-2; 7 bases fit TRBD2. There are 13 residues in the CDR3. CDR1 is SNHLY, CDR2 FYNNEI, per germline. The CDR3: CATSMGGAGELFF. CDR3 DNA: TGTGCCACCAGCATGGGAGGGGCCGGGGAGCTGTTCTTC.

This clonotype appeared a single time. The V gene is TRBV9, the J gene TRBJ2-7, with D unresolved. The ends were cut back, 2 bases at V and 1 base at J, with 22 bases in the middle. The CDR3 consists of 18 residues. CDR1 is SGDLS and CDR2 is YYNGEE in the germline V gene. CDR3 DNA sequence: TGTGCCAGCAGCGTTGGGCCAGATAGGCAAGCTTTTTCCTACGAGCAGTACGTC. This encodes CASSVGPDRQAFSYEQYV.

This rearrangement joins TRBV7-9 to TRBJ2-3, with TRBD1 as a possible D gene (7 bases). Germline V CDR1 and CDR2: SEHNR, FQNEAQ (reference sequence). V was pared by 5 bases and J by 11 bases, with 20 bases between. The length of the CDR3 is 14 residues. CDR3 coding DNA: TGTGCCAGCAGCGCAGGGGGAGGCGATCAAGAGCAGTATTTT. It translates to CASSAGGGDQEQYF.

For this clonotype: Here the CDR3 omits its conserved ending phenylalanine or tryptophan, so a read error is the likely source. It is unclear where the CDR3 begins or ends on the DNA, so no DNA is shown, and the CDR3 is as TCRdb lists it. The chain is built from TRBV7-3 and TRBJ2-5; the DNA was not used to check the table's D call, TRBD2. From its first to its last residue, the CDR3 has 14 amino acids. Germline V gene lookup returns CDR1 SGHTA and CDR2 FQGTGA. The chain's CDR3 is CASSLGKRGYYKYL.

Only a few counts were recorded for this clonotype. The CDR3 sequence is CASSSDRGGQPQHF. The CDR3 DNA reads as TGTGCCAGCAGTAGCGACAGGGGAGGACAGCCCCAGCATTTT. This chain uses TRBV2 with TRBJ1-5; 8 positions match TRBD1. Trimming took 5 bases from V and 7 from J; bases not matched to a gene: 7. From germline, CDR1 is SNHLY and CDR2 FYNNEI. The CDR3 contains 14 residues.

This clonotype was counted a single time. The chain uses TRBV7-2 and TRBJ2-5, with a tentative D call TRBD2 (6 bases). In germline, CDR1 is SGHTA, CDR2 FQGNSA. This CDR3 comprises 14 residues. Trimming left V 2 bases short and J 1 base short, with 8 bases between. The CDR3 sequence: CASSLPGLQETQYF. The CDR3, as DNA: TGTGCCAGCAGCTTACCGGGACTCCAAGAGACCCAGTACTTC.